These 4 T cell receptor beta chains originate from one sample sequenced in a study of T-cell memory formation after mild COVID-19. TCRdb fed the 5' RACE reads into MiXCR, producing one record per CDR3 protein. Counted here are 85,000 to 120,000 distinct CDR3 sequences, under 15% occurring once; the ten biggest clones make up around 25%. Sequencing used PBMCs or a T cell subset sorted from them (not recorded which). The source of these receptors is an adult woman who had mild COVID-19 (a few samples of this study predate the infection). Cell type and time point are not known.

Ten or more counts support this clonotype. The chain carries TRBV7-8 and TRBJ2-7; TRBD1 might be the D (7 bases). V was shortened by 5 bases and J by 2 bases, with 13 bases between the two germline ends. Germline CDR1 is SGHVS and CDR2 is FQNEAQ. CDR3 length equals 14 residues. In nucleotides, the CDR3 is TGTGCCAGCAGCAGGGGGGACAGTCCCTACGAGCAGTACTTC. Its translation: CASSRGDSPYEQYF.

The chain joins TRBV7-2 to TRBJ2-1; D possibly matches TRBD1 or TRBD2 (5 bases each). This CDR3 is 18 amino acids long. Germline CDR1 is SGHTA and CDR2 is FQGNSA. The V end was cut by 1 base, the J end by 1 base, with 17 bases between. CDR3 sequence (DNA): TGTGCCAGCAGCTTAGTATCGATGGGGGAAGGATCCTACAATGAGCAGTTCTTC. Protein: CASSLVSMGEGSYNEQFF.

Only a few counts were recorded for this clonotype. The chain links TRBV7-6 to TRBJ2-7; either TRBD1 or TRBD2 may supply D (5 bases each). V was pared by 1 base and J by 2 bases, with 12 bases between. The CDR3 spans 15 residues. Germline lookup yields CDR1 SGHVS and CDR2 FNYEAQ. CDR3 nucleotides: TGTGCCAGCAGCTTAGGCAAGGGACCCGCCTACGAGCAGTACTTC. Translating gives CASSLGKGPAYEQYF.

The gene calls are TRBV4-3 and TRBJ1-2; D gene ambiguous. Germline lookup yields CDR1 LGHNA and CDR2 YSLEER. The CDR3 is made up of 16 amino acids. V was shortened by 0 bases and J by 2 bases, with 13 bases between the two germline ends. DNA for the CDR3: TGCGCCAGCAGCCAAGACCCCTTGGGAGGGAACTATGGCTACACCTTC. It codes for CASSQDPLGGNYGYTF.